This T cell receptor (beta chain) was identified during a study of cytomegalovirus exposure and HLA in healthy donors. About this clone itself: Its target is unknown.

Regarding the study as a whole: Both high specificity and high sensitivity reportedly marked the classifier's diagnosis of cytomegalovirus status. As a later analysis revealed, most CMV-associated TCR beta chains appeared HLA-restricted. The only immune exposure information that was available was CMV serostatus.

V was clipped by 9 bases and J by 2 bases; unmatched bases: 10. Germline V gene sequence: CDR1 MDHEN, CDR2 SYDVKM. The CDR3 is made up of 14 amino acids. It was with 60 Vbeta and 13 Jbeta primers that the PCR ran. In the study's own analysis: Some 10 million of 80 million or so unique TCR beta chains were shared, per a later count. Assay: immunoSEQ multiplex PCR; the TCRdb copy retains only in-frame clones and omits some. The D gene and trimming were derived from the DNA, and the V and J assignments and clone size from that table. This repertoire includes 65,000 to 80,000 clones. The sample comprised PBMCs. The chain couples TRBV28 to TRBJ2-7; 7 bases are shared with TRBD1. This clonotype originated in a female donor in good health and CMV-seropositive. DNA of the CDR3: TGTGCCAGATATCAGAGGGACAGAACCTACGAGCAGTACTTC. Translated: CARYQRDRTYEQYF.